This TCR beta chain was sequenced for a study of blood T cell repertoires in COVID-19. Sequencing used immunoSEQ multiplex PCR; TCRdb keeps in-frame clones, though not all of them. Of under 250,000 clones in the sample, over 70% are singletons; the top ten hold 5.5% to 7%. J was trimmed by 5 bases and V by 8 bases; bases with no gene match: 12. The V gene's germline CDR1 is MDHEN and CDR2 SYDVKM. The CDR3 is 15 amino acids. This clonotype was obtained from a woman aged 70-85 years with acute or convalescent COVID-19. The chain couples TRBV28 to TRBJ2-1, with TRBD2 identical over 7 bases. Sequencing was done on a sample of peripheral blood. CDR3 protein: CASPPGLTSHNEQFF. The DNA for the CDR3 is TGTGCCAGCCCTCCCGGACTGACTAGCCACAATGAGCAGTTCTTC. Full variable domain (outside the CDR3, taken from reference TRBV28 and TRBJ2-1): DVKVTQSSRYLVKRTGEKVFLECVQDMDHENMFWYRQDPGLGLRLIYFSYDVKMKEKGDIPEGYSVSREKKERFSLILESASTNQTSMYLCASPPGLTSHNEQFFGPGTRLTVL.